A selection of T cell receptor beta chains follows, all from one sample in a study of identical twins. TCRdb re-analysed the 5' RACE reads in MiXCR, keeping a single row per CDR3 protein. The sample carries 200,000 or so distinct CDR3 sequences, 6.5% to 8.5% recorded once. In addition, the sample was reused for a study of yellow fever vaccine responses in identical twins.

Sequencing used memory (CD45RO+) T cells sorted from blood. Every receptor here comes from a woman aged 18 to 35 in good health. Both conserved end residues are part of each CDR3. Fields, in order: V gene, clone size, J gene, D gene, CDR3 DNA, CDR3 protein. A D gene is named only where the DNA matches it firmly. Not all rows give a size; the values are once, few, many and, for expanded clones, a class.

>TRBV7-8|.|TRBJ2-7|.
TGTGCCAGCAGCTTAGGTGCAGGGGTCAGCTCCTACGAGCAGTACTTC
CASSLGAGVSSYEQYF
>TRBV6-1|many|TRBJ1-3|.
TGTGCCAGCAGCCCGACAATGGAACGAACAGGAAACACCATATATTTT
CASSPTMERTGNTIYF
>TRBV4-1|few|TRBJ2-3|TRBD2
TGCGCCAGCAGCCAAGACCCCCCCTTGACTAGCGGGTACACAGATACGCAGTATTTT
CASSQDPPLTSGYTDTQYF
>TRBV29-1|.|TRBJ1-6|.
TGCAGCGTTGCAGAGAATAATTCACCCCTCCACTTT
CSVAENNSPLHF
>TRBV4-3|many|TRBJ2-7|.
TGCGCCAGCAGCCAAGTAACGGGAGATCGCGAGCAGTACTTC
CASSQVTGDREQYF
>TRBV20-1|many|TRBJ2-2|TRBD1
TGCAGTGCTACAAACCGGGACAGGAACACCGGGGAGCTGTTTTTT
CSATNRDRNTGELFF
>TRBV11-3|few|TRBJ2-5|.
TGTGCCAGCAGCTCCGGAGGGGACCAAGAGACCCAGTACTTC
CASSSGGDQETQYF
>TRBV19|many|TRBJ1-1|.
TGTGCCAGTAGTTTACGGGACTCACTACCAGAGGCCACTGAAGCTTTCTTT
CASSLRDSLPEATEAFF
>TRBV7-3|.|TRBJ1-1|.
TGTGCCAGCAGCTTGGGGCCGGGGGATGAAGCTTTCTTT
CASSLGPGDEAFF
>TRBV7-2|.|TRBJ2-7|TRBD1
TGTGCCAGCAGCCCCGGAGACAGGGTCTACGAGCAGTACTTC
CASSPGDRVYEQYF
>TRBV28|few|TRBJ2-4|TRBD1
TGTGCCAGCAGCTTGACGGACAGGGGGAAAAACATTCAGTACTTC
CASSLTDRGKNIQYF
>TRBV20-1|.|TRBJ2-7|.
TGCAGTGCTAGCGGTTCTAGGGACTACGAGCAGTACTTC
CSASGSRDYEQYF
>TRBV11-2|.|TRBJ2-1|TRBD2
TGTGCCAGCAGCTTGTACGTGTCCGGACTAGCGGGAGGAGTGTCCTACAATGAGCAGTTCTTC
CASSLYVSGLAGGVSYNEQFF
>TRBV7-2|many|TRBJ2-7|TRBD1
TGTGCCAGCAGCCTAGGGGGACAGCCGTACGAGCAGTACTTC
CASSLGGQPYEQYF
>TRBV5-1|many|TRBJ2-7|TRBD2
TGCGCCAGCAGCTTGGAACCTAGCGGGACATCCTACTCCTACGAGCAGTACTTC
CASSLEPSGTSYSYEQYF
>TRBV6-1|.|TRBJ2-5|TRBD2
TGTGCCAGCTGCCCTGGGGAGAAGCGGGGGGCCCAAGAGACCCAGTACTTC
CASCPGEKRGAQETQYF
>TRBV14|.|TRBJ2-7|.
TGTGCCAGCAGCCCTGGGGACCGGAGGTCCTACGAGCAGTACTTC
CASSPGDRRSYEQYF
>TRBV20-1|.|TRBJ1-1|.
TGCAGTACCCTCGGGACGGCGAACACTGAAGCTTTCTTT
CSTLGTANTEAFF
>TRBV21-1|.|TRBJ2-1|.
TGTGCCAGCACGGAGACTAGCGGGAACAATGAGCAGTTCTTC
CASTETSGNNEQFF
>TRBV9|.|TRBJ2-3|.
TGTGCCAGCAGCGAGGCAGATACGCAGTATTTT
CASSEADTQYF
>TRBV12-3/TRBV12-4|many|TRBJ2-3|.
TGTGCCAGCAGTTTAGGAGTCCAGGCTAGCACAGATACGCAGTATTTT
CASSLGVQASTDTQYF
>TRBV20-1|.|TRBJ2-7|TRBD2
TGCAGTGCTAGAGCGGCGGGAGTTTTATACGAGCAGTACTTC
CSARAAGVLYEQYF
>TRBV11-2|few|TRBJ2-7|TRBD1
TGTGCCAGCAGCTCGACAGGGGGGTCAACGGTAGCAGCCTACGAGCAGTACTTC
CASSSTGGSTVAAYEQYF
>TRBV2|.|TRBJ1-5|.
TGTGCCAGCAGGGTACAGGGCAATCAGCCCCAGCATTTT
CASRVQGNQPQHF
>TRBV15|many|TRBJ2-6|.
TGTGCCACCAGCAGGGACGGTTCTGGGGCCAACGTCCTGACTTTC
CATSRDGSGANVLTF
>TRBV20-1|few|TRBJ2-7|.
TGCAGTGGGGGCCAGCCCCCGTACGAGCAGTACTTC
CSGGQPPYEQYF
>TRBV11-2|.|TRBJ2-7|TRBD2
TGTGCCAGCAGCTTAGGAACCGGGACTAGCGGGAGGGCCTCCTACGAGCAGTACTTC
CASSLGTGTSGRASYEQYF
>TRBV29-1|.|TRBJ2-2|.
TGCAGCGCAGGACTGGGGAACGGGGCCGGGGAGCTGTTTTTT
CSAGLGNGAGELFF
>TRBV9|many|TRBJ2-2|TRBD1
TGTGCCAGCAGCGCACGCCGGGACAGGGATAGGTCCAGGGAGCTGTTTTTT
CASSARRDRDRSRELFF
>TRBV7-9|few|TRBJ1-2|.
TGTGCCAGCAGCTTAACCCCAGGACATAGGGACTCGGATGGCTACACCTTC
CASSLTPGHRDSDGYTF
>TRBV20-1|many|TRBJ2-1|TRBD1
TGCAGTGCTACTCGGGACAGGGGTTACAATGAGCAGTTCTTC
CSATRDRGYNEQFF
>TRBV25-1|few|TRBJ1-2|.
TGTGCCAGCAGTGAAACAGCTAACTATGGCTACACCTTC
CASSETANYGYTF
>TRBV29-1|many|TRBJ2-7|.
TGCAGCGTTGCGAGGGCCCAAGGCAGAGGTCGCTACGAGCAGTACTTC
CSVARAQGRGRYEQYF
>TRBV7-7|many|TRBJ2-5|.
TGTGCTAGCAGCTTAGTTCGGGGGGCCGAGGAGACCCAGTACTTC
CASSLVRGAEETQYF
>TRBV6-1|.|TRBJ2-3|TRBD2
TGTGCCAGCAGTGAACGTCGCGGGGGGCGGTCTAGCACAGATACGCAGTATTTT
CASSERRGGRSSTDTQYF
>TRBV20-1|many|TRBJ2-5|.
TGCAGTGCTAGCGCAATCCAAGAGACCCAGTACTTC
CSASAIQETQYF
>TRBV2|few|TRBJ2-2|.
TGTGCCAGCCTCCGGACGAAAACCGGGGAGCTGTTTTTT
CASLRTKTGELFF
>TRBV15|.|TRBJ2-1|.
TGTGCCACCAGCAGAGAGGCACACCCCGGGGGCAACAATGAGCAGTTCTTC
CATSREAHPGGNNEQFF
>TRBV7-2|.|TRBJ2-5|TRBD2
TGTGCCAGCAGCCCCCTAGGAGCGGGAGGGCAAAAGACCCAGTACTTC
CASSPLGAGGQKTQYF
>TRBV7-3|.|TRBJ2-3|TRBD1
TGTGCCAGCAGCCAGGGACAGGGCAGGGCAGATACGCAGTATTTT
CASSQGQGRADTQYF
>TRBV20-1|many|TRBJ1-1|.
TGCAGTGCTACGCCAAGTCCCGGGGGATACACTGAAGCTTTCTTT
CSATPSPGGYTEAFF
>TRBV3-1|.|TRBJ2-7|.
TGTGCCAGCAGCCGCCGGTGGGGGGGGCCCGATTACGAGCAGTACTTC
CASSRRWGGPDYEQYF
>TRBV27|.|TRBJ2-1|.
TGTGCCAGCAGTCCTCAGGACTCATTCTACAATGAGCAGTTCTTC
CASSPQDSFYNEQFF
>TRBV27|.|TRBJ1-6|TRBD1
TGTGCCAGCACCTCATCCGACAGGGTTCGAGGTTCACCCCTCCACTTT
CASTSSDRVRGSPLHF
>TRBV20-1|many|TRBJ2-1|TRBD2
TGCAGTGCTAGAGTCGCGATAGCGGGAGGATACAATGAGCAGTTCTTC
CSARVAIAGGYNEQFF
>TRBV5-1|many|TRBJ1-2|.
TGCGCCAGCAGCCCTCAGACAGTCTCGTATGGCTACACCTTC
CASSPQTVSYGYTF
>TRBV9|many|TRBJ2-2|.
TGTGCCAGCAGCGTAGAAAGCTCCTCCACCGGGGAGCTGTTTTTT
CASSVESSSTGELFF
>TRBV4-3|few|TRBJ2-3|.
TGCGCCAGCAGCCAAGATCGGTCGGGGAGCACAGATACGCAGTATTTT
CASSQDRSGSTDTQYF
>TRBV5-1|many|TRBJ2-1|.
TGCGCCACCAAGGGTTCGAGCTCCTACAATGAGCAGTTCTTC
CATKGSSSYNEQFF
>TRBV6-1|.|TRBJ2-7|TRBD2
TGTGCCAGCAGGGGATTTGGGCTAGCGGGGGGTAGCTCCTACGAGCAGTACTTC
CASRGFGLAGGSSYEQYF
>TRBV12-3/TRBV12-4|many|TRBJ1-2|.
TGTGCCAGCCTAAGGCCTAACTATGGCTACACCTTC
CASLRPNYGYTF
>TRBV7-9|many|TRBJ1-1|.
TGTGCCAGCAGCTTACTAGCTGATAAAGCTTTCTTT
CASSLLADKAFF
>TRBV12-3/TRBV12-4|.|TRBJ1-1|TRBD1
TGTGCCAGCAGTTTAGGACAGGGGGTTCATAATGAAGCTTTCTTT
CASSLGQGVHNEAFF
>TRBV28|few|TRBJ2-5|.
TGTGCCAGCAGTTTACCCTTGGGGCAAGAGACCCAGTACTTC
CASSLPLGQETQYF
>TRBV5-6|many|TRBJ1-5|.
TGTGCCAGCAGCTTTCATACGGGGGTCGATCAGCCCCAGCATTTT
CASSFHTGVDQPQHF
>TRBV29-1|.|TRBJ2-5|TRBD1
TGCAGCGTTGGGGGTGGTAGGGACAGGGGTACGGGGATCCAGTACTTC
CSVGGGRDRGTGIQYF
>TRBV20-1|many|TRBJ2-1|TRBD1
TGCAGTGCTACCCGGGACAGGGACTTCAATGAGCAGTTCTTC
CSATRDRDFNEQFF